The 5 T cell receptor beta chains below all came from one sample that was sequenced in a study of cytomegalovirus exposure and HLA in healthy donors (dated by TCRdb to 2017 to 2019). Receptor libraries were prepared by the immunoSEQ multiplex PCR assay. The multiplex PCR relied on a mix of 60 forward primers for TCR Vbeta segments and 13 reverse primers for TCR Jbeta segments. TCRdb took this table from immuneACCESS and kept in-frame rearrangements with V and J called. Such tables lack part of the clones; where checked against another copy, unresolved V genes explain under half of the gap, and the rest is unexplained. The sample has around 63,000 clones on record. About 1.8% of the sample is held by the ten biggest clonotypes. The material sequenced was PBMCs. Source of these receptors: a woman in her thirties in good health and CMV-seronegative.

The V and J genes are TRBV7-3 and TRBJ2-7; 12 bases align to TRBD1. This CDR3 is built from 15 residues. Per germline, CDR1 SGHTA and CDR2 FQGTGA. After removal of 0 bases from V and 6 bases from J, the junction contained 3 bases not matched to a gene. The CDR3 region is CASSLTRDRGREQYF. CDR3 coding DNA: TGTGCCAGCAGCTTAACGAGGGACAGGGGGCGCGAGCAGTACTTC.

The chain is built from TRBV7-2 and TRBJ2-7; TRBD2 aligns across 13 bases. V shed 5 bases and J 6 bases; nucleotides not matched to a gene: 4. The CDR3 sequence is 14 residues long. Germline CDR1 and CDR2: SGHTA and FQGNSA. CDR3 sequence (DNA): TGTGCCAGCAGCCCCGGGACTAGCGGGACCGAGCAGTACTTC. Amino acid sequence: CASSPGTSGTEQYF.

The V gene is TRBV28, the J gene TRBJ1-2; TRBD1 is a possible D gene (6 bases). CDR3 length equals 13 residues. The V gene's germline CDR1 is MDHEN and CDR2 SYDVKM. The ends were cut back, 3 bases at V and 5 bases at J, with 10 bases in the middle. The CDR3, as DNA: TGTGCCAGCAGTTTTCCACAGGGTTATGGCTACACCTTC. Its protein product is CASSFPQGYGYTF.

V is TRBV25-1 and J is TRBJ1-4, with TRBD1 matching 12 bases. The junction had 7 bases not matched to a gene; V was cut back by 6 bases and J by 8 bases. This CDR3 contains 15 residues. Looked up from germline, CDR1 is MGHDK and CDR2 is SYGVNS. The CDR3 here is CASSLGTGGAEKLFF. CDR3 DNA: TGTGCCAGCAGCCTAGGGACAGGGGGCGCGGAAAAACTGTTTTTT.

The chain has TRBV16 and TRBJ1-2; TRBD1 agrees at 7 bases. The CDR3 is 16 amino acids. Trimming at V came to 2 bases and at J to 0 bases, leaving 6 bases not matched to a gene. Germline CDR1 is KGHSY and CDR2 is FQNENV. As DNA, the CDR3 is TGTGCCAGCAGCCAACCGGGACAGCTAGCTAACTATGGCTACACCTTC. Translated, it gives CASSQPGQLANYGYTF.